The sequence of this T cell receptor beta chain was determined in a study of blood T cell repertoires in COVID-19. The overall study: The United States, Italy and Spain were the sources of the acute and convalescent COVID-19 samples. T cells, B-cell-depleted T cells, or PBMCs provided the cDNA or gDNA that served as material.

Data came from immunoSEQ multiplex PCR; TCRdb stores just in-frame clones and leaves some out. There are a few hundred thousand clones in the sample; approximately 83% occur only once, and under 2.5% lies in the top ten. Participants were placed into cohorts based on the clinical history they reported. The receptor was isolated from a young man who had recovered from COVID-19. The source material was PBMCs or T cells enriched from blood (not recorded which).

In nucleotides, the CDR3 is TGTGCCAGCAGCGTTATAGCTACCACCCTAAGCGAGCAGTACTTC. It encodes CASSVIATTLSEQYF. The V gene is TRBV7-9, the J gene TRBJ2-7, with D unclear. CDR3 length: 15 residues. Germline V CDR1 and CDR2: SEHNR, FQNEAQ (reference sequence). The V end was cut by 5 bases, the J end by 6 bases, with 20 bases between.